Sequencing of this T cell receptor (beta chain) was carried out in a study of T cell changes during pregnancy in multiple sclerosis. Trimming removed 7 bases from V and 8 bases from J; junction bases left unmatched: 4. Per germline, CDR1 SQVTM and CDR2 ANQGSEA. This CDR3 spans 10 amino acids. Only in-frame clones appear in the TCRdb table, and some are missing; sequencing was by immunoSEQ multiplex PCR. The sample records approximately 51,000 clones, 85% to 95% being singletons. Here the sequenced sample was CD4+ T cells from peripheral blood mononuclear cells, taken in the second trimester of pregnancy. This TCR came from a female donor with multiple sclerosis, enrolled in a pregnancy study. This rearrangement joins TRBV29-1 to TRBJ1-2, with 7 bases matching TRBD1. CDR3 in DNA: TGCAGCGACGGGACAGCGGGCTACACCTTC. As protein: CSDGTAGYTF.